This is a list of T cell receptor beta chains from one sample in a study of T cell responses to AZD1222 COVID-19 vaccine. Data came from immunoSEQ multiplex PCR; TCRdb stores just in-frame clones and leaves some out. The sample has about 110,000 clones, around 87% seen once. Sequences were derived from peripheral blood, sampled 28 days after the second AZD1222 dose. All receptors derive from an adult who received the AZD1222 COVID-19 vaccine. The CDR3 runs from the conserved cysteine through the conserved F or W. Each record gives: D gene, V gene, clone size, J gene, CDR3 DNA, CDR3 protein. A D gene is named only where the DNA matches it firmly. Not every row has a clone size; where given, it reads once, few, many or a size class.

TRBD2	TRBV11-1	.	TRBJ2-2	TGTGCCAGCAGGGGCGGGGGGATCGGGGAGCTGTTTTTT	CASRGGGIGELFF
.	TRBV7-9	.	TRBJ1-6	TGTGCCAGCAGCTTAGCGGGGACCGGGTTGAATTCACCCCTCCACTTT	CASSLAGTGLNSPLHF
.	TRBV7-2	.	TRBJ1-1	TGTGCCGGGAACAGCTATTTGAACACTGAAGCTTTCTTT	CAGNSYLNTEAFF
.	TRBV4-2	.	TRBJ2-7	TGTGCCAGCAGCCAATATGAGTTCTACGAGCAGTACTTC	CASSQYEFYEQYF
.	TRBV9	.	TRBJ2-1	TGTGCCAGCAGCAACCGGAATGAGCAGTTCTTC	CASSNRNEQFF
.	TRBV5-1	.	TRBJ2-1	TGCGCCAGCAGTCTCCCTATAAGTGAGCAGTTCTTC	CASSLPISEQFF
TRBD1	TRBV28	.	TRBJ1-2	TGTGCCAGCAGTTGGGGGACAGGGGGCCACTATGGCTACACCTTC	CASSWGTGGHYGYTF
.	TRBV18	.	TRBJ1-2	TGTGCCAGCTCACTCAACCCCCTGGACATCGCGGAACACTATGGCTACACCTTC	CASSLNPLDIAEHYGYTF
TRBD2	TRBV19	.	TRBJ2-1	TGTGCCAGTAGTATAGGCACTAGCGGGAGCGAGGAGCAGTTCTTC	CASSIGTSGSEEQFF
.	TRBV2	.	TRBJ1-2	TGTGCCAGTGGGACCCAGGCTAACTATGGCTACACCTTC	CASGTQANYGYTF
.	TRBV1	.	TRBJ1-5	TGCACCAGGCCCGACAAAAGCAATCAGCCCCAGCATTTT	CTRPDKSNQPQHF
TRBD1	TRBV7-9	once	TRBJ1-2	TGTGCCAGCAGCTTAGCGGAGGGGGCGCTTGGCTACACCTTC	CASSLAEGALGYTF
.	TRBV18	.	TRBJ1-3	TGTGCCAGCTCACCACCAGCAGGGACCTCTGGAAACACCATATATTTT	CASSPPAGTSGNTIYF
TRBD2	TRBV29-1	.	TRBJ2-1	TGCAGCGTTGTAAGTTTGACTAGCGGACTGGAGCAGTTCTTC	CSVVSLTSGLEQFF
.	TRBV5-8	.	TRBJ1-4	TGTGCCAGCACCAATAATGAAAAACTGTTTTTT	CASTNNEKLFF
TRBD2	TRBV7-9	.	TRBJ2-1	TGTGCCAGCAGCTTAGTTGGCGGGAGGGGTTTCAATGAGCAGTTCTTC	CASSLVGGRGFNEQFF
.	TRBV4-1	.	TRBJ1-6	TGCGCCAGCAGCCAAGAACAGGGAGGTTCACCCCTCCACTTT	CASSQEQGGSPLHF
TRBD2	TRBV6-5	.	TRBJ2-1	TGTGCCAGCAGTCCCAAAACTAGCGGGGACAATGAGCAGTTCTTC	CASSPKTSGDNEQFF
.	TRBV5-1	.	TRBJ1-1	TGCGCCAGTACCCCTGAGGGGTTAACTGAAGCTTTCTTT	CASTPEGLTEAFF
.	TRBV6-1	.	TRBJ2-4	TGTGCCAGCAGTGAAGCCCTCCCTAGCGCAACAAAAAACATTCAGTACTTC	CASSEALPSATKNIQYF
TRBD2	TRBV10-3	.	TRBJ2-1	TGTGCCATCAGTGAACTAGCGGGGAGCTACAATGAGCAGTTCTTC	CAISELAGSYNEQFF
.	TRBV29-1	.	TRBJ2-6	TGCAGCGTTGAAGTGGGGTCTGGGGCCAACGTCCTGACTTTC	CSVEVGSGANVLTF
.	TRBV14	.	TRBJ2-1	TGTGCCAGCAGCGAAGGAAGATATGAGCAGTTCTTC	CASSEGRYEQFF
TRBD1	TRBV7-9	.	TRBJ2-7	TGTGCCAGCAGCTTAGCAGGGGGCGGACCTTCCCTAGGGCACGAGCAGTACTTC	CASSLAGGGPSLGHEQYF
.	TRBV12-3/TRBV12-4	.	TRBJ1-6	TGTGCCAGCAGGGGGGGTAAAAACCTCCACTTT	CASRGGKNLHF
TRBD1	TRBV4-2	once	TRBJ2-6	TGTGCCAGCAGCCAATCCGGGACAGTCTTTAGCTCTGGGGCCAACGTCCTGACTTTC	CASSQSGTVFSSGANVLTF
.	TRBV24-1	.	TRBJ2-7	TGTGCCACCGAGCCAGCGACCCGACGTACCTACGAGCAGTACTTC	CATEPATRRTYEQYF
.	TRBV18	.	TRBJ2-7	TGTGCCAGCTCACCACTCCCCGGGAACAGCTACGAGCAGTACTTC	CASSPLPGNSYEQYF
.	TRBV2	once	TRBJ1-1	TGTGCCAGCAGTGACAGATCGAACACTGAAGCTTTCTTT	CASSDRSNTEAFF
TRBD2	TRBV27	.	TRBJ2-4	TGTGCCAGCAAACCGACTAGCGCCAAAAACATTCAGTACTTC	CASKPTSAKNIQYF
.	TRBV12-3/TRBV12-4	.	TRBJ2-5	TGTGCCAGCAGTTTAGGGGTCGCGGAGACCCAGTACTTC	CASSLGVAETQYF
.	TRBV7-9	.	TRBJ1-6	TGTGCCTCCCGGGAGGAAGTAGGTTCACCCCTCCACTTT	CASREEVGSPLHF
TRBD1	TRBV10-3	.	TRBJ1-5	TGTGCCATCAGTGTCGGGACAGACCGTCAGCCCCAGCATTTT	CAISVGTDRQPQHF
.	TRBV5-1	.	TRBJ1-2	TGCGCCAGCAGCTTAGATTCCCGATATGGCTACACCTTC	CASSLDSRYGYTF
.	TRBV6-5	.	TRBJ2-1	TGTGCCAGCAGCCGGGCGGGCCCCTACAATGAGCAGTTCTTC	CASSRAGPYNEQFF
TRBD1	TRBV19	once	TRBJ2-7	TGTGCCAGTAGTATGATCGGGACAGGACCTGTTGACGAGCAGTACTTC	CASSMIGTGPVDEQYF
.	TRBV6-6	.	TRBJ1-6	TGTGCCAGCAGTTACTCAAAGGGAGATTATAATTCACCCCTCCACTTT	CASSYSKGDYNSPLHF
TRBD1	TRBV30	.	TRBJ1-5	TGTGCCTGGGGACAGGGGAATCAGCCCCAGCATTTT	CAWGQGNQPQHF
.	TRBV19	.	TRBJ2-3	TGTGCCAGTAGTGGTGGGGGCCTCAATACGCAGTATTTT	CASSGGGLNTQYF
.	TRBV7-2	.	TRBJ2-7	TGTGCCAGCAGCTCAGGACGGTGGTACGAGCAGTACTTC	CASSSGRWYEQYF
.	TRBV11-3	once	TRBJ2-5	TGTGCCAGCAGCCCCCCTAGCTCGGAGACCCAGTACTTC	CASSPPSSETQYF
TRBD1	TRBV11-3	few	TRBJ2-1	TGTGCCAGCAGCATTCCGGGACAGGCGTACAATGAGCAGTTCTTC	CASSIPGQAYNEQFF
.	TRBV20-1	few	TRBJ1-1	TGCAGTGCCAGAACCTCCACTGAAGCTTTCTTT	CSARTSTEAFF
.	TRBV7-9	.	TRBJ1-2	TGTGCCAGCAGCTTAAGCGCAGGTGGCTCCTATGGCTACACCTTC	CASSLSAGGSYGYTF
TRBD2	TRBV9	.	TRBJ2-1	TGTGCCAGCAGCGTAGTGGGACTATCCTACAATGAGCAGTTCTTC	CASSVVGLSYNEQFF
.	TRBV19	.	TRBJ1-1	TGTGCCAGTAGTATAGTTGCGGGACGGCTGAACACTGAAGCTTTCTTT	CASSIVAGRLNTEAFF
TRBD1	TRBV19	.	TRBJ1-3	TGTGCCAGCACCACAGGGGGCTCTGGAAACACCATATATTTT	CASTTGGSGNTIYF
.	TRBV7-9	.	TRBJ1-2	TGTGCCAGCAGCACCGACAGGATAGGGTATGGCTACACCTTC	CASSTDRIGYGYTF
.	TRBV30	.	TRBJ1-1	TGTGCCTGGAAAACAACCCCCTTGTACGGGGGCGAAGCTTTCTTT	CAWKTTPLYGGEAFF
.	TRBV9	.	TRBJ1-2	TGTGCCAGCAGCGTGTCGCAAAACTATGGCTACACCTTC	CASSVSQNYGYTF
.	TRBV7-8	.	TRBJ1-4	TGTGCCAGCAGCTTATCCGTCGGGGAAAAACTGTTTTTT	CASSLSVGEKLFF
.	TRBV2	once	TRBJ2-2	TGTGCCAGCACCTTCGGGCCAGCGGGGGAGCTGTTTTTT	CASTFGPAGELFF
.	TRBV7-2	.	TRBJ2-2	TGTGCCAGCAGCTTAGGGGCTTTCCGGGGTTGGTCCGGGGAGCTGTTTTTT	CASSLGAFRGWSGELFF
.	TRBV6-5	.	TRBJ1-3	TGTGCCACCCGACATCCCACCTCTGGAAACACCATATATTTT	CATRHPTSGNTIYF
TRBD1	TRBV10-3	.	TRBJ1-1	TGTGCCATCACCACGAGCAGGGGGAGGTTGGTCACTGAAGCTTTCTTT	CAITTSRGRLVTEAFF
TRBD2	TRBV7-3	.	TRBJ2-1	TGTGCCAGCAGCTTAGGGCCCGGGGGGGGCCAGGATGAGCAGTTCTTC	CASSLGPGGGQDEQFF